This TCR beta chain was recovered during a study of beta chain features in type 1 diabetes. The overall study: Patients looked much like healthy donors when it came to age, gender and cell yields.

Findings of the study overall: The study found fewer insertions and more deletions at VDJ junctions in type 1 diabetes patients. When Type 1 diabetes patients were examined, their TCRB CDR3s proved moderately but significantly shorter in all four CD4+ subsets.

Reverse transcription of all isolated RNA meant that expressed TCRB transcripts were sequenced. Generated by immunoSEQ multiplex PCR, the TCRdb table keeps only in-frame clones and is missing some. The sample lists 200,000 to 250,000 clones; more than 11% were seen once. About this clone: Its cognate antigen is unknown.

Looked up from germline, CDR1 is SGHTS and CDR2 is YDEGEE. This CDR3 contains 14 residues. V shed 4 bases and J shed 2 bases, with 10 bases lying between them. The chain combines TRBV5-8 with TRBJ1-5; D is ambiguous. This receptor was identified in a young man with type 1 diabetes. Source material: naive CD4+ T cells from blood. The CDR3 DNA reads TGTGCCAGCAGCCCCGGGTCTCGCAATCAGCCCCAGCATTTT. This sequence encodes CASSPGSRNQPQHF.